The present TCR beta chain was sequenced within a study of early T cells in non-severe SARS-CoV-2 infection. Whole-study context: Alpha and beta chains were unpaired, from unsorted whole-blood bulk RNA.

A word on this clonotype: The antigen remains undetermined.

Study-wide findings and caveats: Comparison of clonotypes with VDJdb favored anti-spike CD8 responses while missing private and CD4 specificities.

Researchers tagged individual cDNA molecules with unique molecular identifiers. TCRdb independently ran MiXCR on the 5' RACE reads; one entry per CDR3 protein. The sample yields about 79,000 distinct CDR3 sequences, about 12% seen once. The specimen was whole blood. This clonotype originated in an adult who was a healthcare worker with PCR-confirmed SARS-CoV-2 infection or an uninfected control (not recorded which).

The CDR3 loop reads CASSPRDRAILDGYTF. The CDR3 DNA follows: TGTGCCAGCAGTCCCCGGGACAGGGCAATTCTGGATGGCTACACCTTC. The chain uses TRBV28 and TRBJ1-2, with TRBD1 matching over 9 bases. The V gene end was trimmed by 5 bases and the J gene end by 6 bases; junction bases not matched to a gene: 13. Germline CDR1 MDHEN, CDR2 SYDVKM. This CDR3 has 16 amino acids.